These 27 T cell receptor beta chains came from one sample sequenced in a study of OX40 agonist ivuxolimab in advanced cancers. This table comes from immunoSEQ multiplex PCR, and its TCRdb copy is limited to in-frame clones, with some not included. The sample contains approximately 52,000 clones, approximately 85% of which appear only once. Source: CD4+ or CD8+ T cells sorted from blood, taken in a trial of the OX40 agonist ivuxolimab. The source of these receptors is an adult with an advanced solid tumor such as melanoma, head and neck, liver or kidney cancer.

This chain connects TRBV12-5 to TRBJ2-1; 9 nucleotides match TRBD1. CDR1 is LGHNT and CDR2 is FRNRAP in the germline V gene. The CDR3 totals 16 residues. Losses at the gene ends were 0 bases for V and 9 bases for J; bases not matched to a gene: 9. The CDR3 loop is CASGLVSGTGRGEQFF. The CDR3 DNA follows: TGTGCTAGTGGTTTGGTAAGCGGGACAGGGAGAGGTGAGCAGTTCTTC.

A few counts support this clone. The chain links TRBV11-2 to TRBJ2-1; 9 bases map to TRBD2. Germline assignment: CDR1 SGHAT and CDR2 FQNNGV. Losses at the gene ends were 4 bases for V and 4 bases for J; bases not matched to a gene: 5. The CDR3 runs to 15 residues. Here the CDR3 reads CASSSQRGAYNEQFF. For the CDR3, the DNA is TGTGCCAGCAGCTCCCAGCGGGGGGCATACAATGAGCAGTTCTTC.

In this sample, this clone turned up a few times. The gene calls are TRBV11-3 and TRBJ2-1; 8 bases are a match to TRBD2. J lost 8 bases, V lost 3 bases, and 9 bases had no gene match. The length of the CDR3 is 15 residues. Germline loops: CDR1 SGHNT, CDR2 YENEEA. The CDR3 bases are TGTGCCAGCAGCTTCGGACCGGGGGGGCCCGATGAGCAGTTCTTC. This encodes CASSFGPGGPDEQFF.

There are a few counts of this clone. The chain joins TRBV30 to TRBJ1-1, with D unresolved. CDR3 length equals 14 residues. The germline gives CDR1 GTSNPN, CDR2 SVGIG (reference sequence). V gave up 3 bases and J gave up 2 bases, with 13 bases separating them. The CDR3 loop is CAWRILPVNTEAFF. Here the CDR3 DNA reads TGTGCCTGGAGAATTCTTCCAGTAAACACTGAAGCTTTCTTT. Full variable domain (missing parts from reference TRBV30 and TRBJ1-1): SQTIHQWPATLVQPVGSPLSLECTVEGTSNPNLYWYRQAAGRGLQLLFYSVGIGQISSEVPQNLSASRPQDRQFILSSKKLLLSDSGFYLCAWRILPVNTEAFFGQGTRLTVV.

This rearrangement joins TRBV6-5 to TRBJ1-6; D unresolved. The CDR3 is made up of 13 amino acids. The germline gives CDR1 MNHEY, CDR2 SVGAGI. Trimming cost V 7 bases and J 6 bases, with 10 bases left between them. The CDR3 sequence is CASNPIPNSPLHF. In DNA form, the CDR3 reads TGTGCCAGCAACCCTATCCCTAATTCACCCCTCCACTTT.

The rearrangement uses TRBV18 and TRBJ2-7; D is perhaps TRBD2 (6 bases). Trimming took 2 bases from V and 3 from J, leaving 11 bases between them. This CDR3 is 14 amino acids long. Looked up from germline, CDR1 is KGHSH and CDR2 is LQKENI. CDR3: CASSPRRDGYEQYF. CDR3 bases: TGTGCCAGCTCACCAAGGAGGGATGGCTACGAGCAGTACTTC.

The chain uses TRBV2 and TRBJ2-3; 10 bases line up with TRBD1. With V trimmed by 10 bases and J by 1 base, 5 bases remained unmatched. Germline V CDR1 and CDR2: SNHLY, FYNNEI. The CDR3 extends over 14 amino acids. The DNA for the CDR3 is TGTGCCATCGGACAGGGGGTGGGCACAGATACGCAGTATTTT. Its translation is CAIGQGVGTDTQYF.

This chain uses TRBV29-1 with TRBJ1-1; unclear D gene. This CDR3 is built from 11 residues. V lost 5 bases, J lost 1 base, and 5 bases lay in between. Germline V gene lookup returns CDR1 SQVTM and CDR2 ANQGSEA. The CDR3 nucleotides read TGCAGCGTTCCCGGGAACACTGAAGCTTTCTTT. Protein product: CSVPGNTEAFF. The full variable domain, rest sourced from reference TRBV29-1 and TRBJ1-1, is SAVISQKPSRDICQRGTSLTIQCQVDSQVTMMFWYRQQPGQSLTLIATANQGSEATYESGFVIDKFPISRPNLTFSTLTVSNMSPEDSSIYLCSVPGNTEAFFGQGTRLTVV.

In this sample, this clone turned up a few times. J is TRBJ2-5 and V is TRBV5-4; possibly TRBD2 for D (6 bases). The CDR3 has 14 amino acids. Germline V lookup: CDR1 SGHNT, CDR2 YYREEE (reference sequence). With 4 bases removed from V and 2 bases from J, the gap between germline ends came to 12 bases. CDR3 protein: CASSPQRGQETQYF. Here the CDR3 DNA reads TGTGCCAGCAGCCCCCAACGGGGGCAAGAGACCCAGTACTTC.

The chain employs TRBV11-2 and TRBJ2-1; D might be TRBD1 or TRBD2, each matching 5 bases. This CDR3 is built from 11 residues. The germline V gene has CDR1 SGHAT and CDR2 FQNNGV. The ends were cut back, 3 bases at V and 9 bases at J, with 6 bases in the middle. The CDR3, as DNA: TGTGCCAGCAGCTTTGGGGGTGAGCAGTTCTTC. It is translated as CASSFGGEQFF.

V usage is TRBV7-3 and J usage is TRBJ2-3; 12 bases align to TRBD1. With 4 bases clipped from V and 5 bases from J, the junction kept 10 bases outside the gene matches. Germline CDR1 SGHTA, CDR2 FQGTGA. The CDR3 consists of 17 residues. The CDR3: CASSSNPGTGGGDTQYF. CDR3 sequence (DNA): TGTGCCAGCAGCTCCAACCCCGGGACAGGGGGCGGAGATACGCAGTATTTT.

J is TRBJ1-1 and V is TRBV4-1; D unclear. Per the germline V gene, CDR1 is MGHRA and CDR2 is YSYEKL. The CDR3 sequence is 14 residues long. V lost 1 base and J 0 bases, leaving 6 bases between the germline ends. CDR3 sequence: CASSQVGMNTEAFF. The CDR3 DNA reads TGCGCCAGCAGCCAAGTGGGTATGAACACTGAAGCTTTCTTT.

The chain links TRBV28 to TRBJ2-4; D may be TRBD1 (7 bases). Germline lookup yields CDR1 MDHEN and CDR2 SYDVKM. The CDR3 is made up of 14 amino acids. Trimming took 6 bases from V and 2 from J, leaving 11 bases between them. The CDR3 DNA reads TGTGCCAGCAGGGCAGGGGGGTCCAAAAACATTCAGTACTTC. This codes for CASRAGGSKNIQYF.

The chain is built from TRBV7-2 and TRBJ1-6; 9 nucleotides align to TRBD1. CDR1 and CDR2 from the germline V gene are SGHTA and FQGNSA. CDR3 size: 14 residues. Trimming cost V 6 bases and J 9 bases; bases outside gene matches: 6. CDR3 nucleotide sequence: TGTGCCAGCAGGCAACAGGGGGCGAGTTCACCCCTCCACTTT. Translating gives CASRQQGASSPLHF. Drawing the rest from reference TRBV7-2 and TRBJ1-6, the complete variable domain is GAGVSQSPSNKVTEKGKDVELRCDPISGHTALYWYRQSLGQGLEFLIYFQGNSAPDKSGLPSDRFSAERTGGSVSTLTIQRTQQEDSAVYLCASRQQGASSPLHFGNGTRLTVT.

On this clone itself: Other DNA sequences in this specimen translate into the identical CDR3. The CDR3 spells CASSEGGRSYASGYTF. The CDR3 coding sequence is TGTGCCAGCAGTGAAGGGGGGCGGAGCTATGCTAGTGGCTACACCTTC. The rearrangement uses TRBV6-1 and TRBJ1-2; possibly TRBD1 for D (6 bases). This CDR3 is built from 16 residues. V shed 1 base and J shed 7 bases, with 19 bases lying between them. CDR1 MNHNS and CDR2 SASEGT come from the germline V gene.

CDR3 DNA: TGTGCCAGCAGCCGGTGGGGGTGGGAGCAGTTCTTC. It encodes CASSRWGWEQFF. The genes are TRBV5-6 and TRBJ2-1, with D perhaps assigned TRBD1 or TRBD2 (5 bases each). Germline loops: CDR1 SGHDT, CDR2 YYEEEE. The CDR3 length is 12 residues. The V end lost 4 bases, the J end lost 10 bases, and 12 bases lay between the germline ends. Full variable domain (rest looked up from reference TRBV5-6 and TRBJ2-1): DAGVTQSPTHLIKTRGQQVTLRCSPKSGHDTVSWYQQALGQGPQFIFQYYEEEERQRGNFPDRFSGHQFPNYSSELNVNALLLGDSALYLCASSRWGWEQFFGPGTRLTVL.

V gene TRBV14 combines with J gene TRBJ2-3; D might be TRBD2 (6 bases). The CDR3 totals 15 residues. Germline V lookup: CDR1 SGHDN, CDR2 FVKESK. Trimming cost V 1 base and J 4 bases, with 12 bases left between them. The CDR3 protein is CASSQALGGADTQYF. CDR3 nucleotides: TGTGCCAGCAGCCAAGCGCTCGGGGGAGCAGATACGCAGTATTTT. The full variable domain, rest sourced from reference TRBV14 and TRBJ2-3, is EAGVTQFPSHSVIEKGQTVTLRCDPISGHDNLYWYRRVMGKEIKFLLHFVKESKQDESGMPNNRFLAERTGGTYSTLKVQPAELEDSGVYFCASSQALGGADTQYFGPGTRLTVL.

In its sample, this clone was seen a few times. The chain couples TRBV7-3 to TRBJ2-2, with 7 bases fitting TRBD1. The J segment lost 2 bases and the V segment lost 4 bases, leaving 7 bases of the junction unmatched. Looked up from germline, CDR1 is SGHTA and CDR2 is FQGTGA. This CDR3 region has 16 residues. The chain's CDR3 is CASSWAGTANTGELFF. The CDR3 nucleotides are TGTGCCAGCAGCTGGGCCGGGACAGCCAACACCGGGGAGCTGTTTTTT.

The rearrangement links TRBV4-3 to TRBJ1-3; D is ambiguous. This CDR3 is 15 amino acids long. Germline values: CDR1 LGHNA, CDR2 YSLEER. The ends were cut back, 5 bases at V and 4 bases at J, with 15 bases in the middle. The CDR3 DNA reads TGCGCCAGCAGCTACACGGGTGGTGGAGGAAACACCATATATTTT. Translated: CASSYTGGGGNTIYF.

The chain joins TRBV12-5 to TRBJ1-3, with D unclear. This CDR3 spans 13 amino acids. V was clipped by 3 bases and J by 4 bases, with 7 bases between them. CDR1 and CDR2 (germline): LGHNT, FRNRAP. CDR3 amino acids: CASGFDRGNTIYF. In DNA form, the CDR3 reads TGTGCTAGTGGTTTTGACCGCGGAAACACCATATATTTT.

This sequence joins TRBV7-2 and TRBJ1-2, with D hard to call. CDR1 and CDR2 from the germline V gene are SGHTA and FQGNSA. The CDR3 sequence is 14 residues long. Trimming left V 2 bases short and J 0 bases short, with 7 bases between. The CDR3 DNA follows: TGTGCCAGCAGCTTATCGAAAGCTAACTATGGCTACACCTTC. Translating gives CASSLSKANYGYTF.

V gene TRBV9 combines with J gene TRBJ1-1; perhaps TRBD1 as D (5 bases). Trimming cost V 2 bases and J 0 bases, with 8 bases left between them. CDR3 size: 14 residues. Germline-derived CDR1 and CDR2 are SGDLS and YYNGEE. Here the CDR3 reads CASSVGQVNTEAFF. The CDR3 region has the DNA TGTGCCAGCAGCGTGGGGCAGGTGAACACTGAAGCTTTCTTT. The variable domain in full, completed from reference TRBV9 and TRBJ1-1, reads DSGVTQTPKHLITATGQRVTLRCSPRSGDLSVYWYQQSLDQGLQFLIQYYNGEERAKGNILERFSAQQFPDLHSELNLSSLELGDSALYFCASSVGQVNTEAFFGQGTRLTVV.

V is TRBV21-1 and J is TRBJ1-5; the table's D call, TRBD1, has no DNA check behind it. TRBV21-1 is tagged as a pseudogene. CDR3 length: 15 residues. The CDR3 DNA reads as TGTGCCAGCAGCAAAAATCCAGGAGGGGGCCAGCCCCAGCATTTT. It codes for CASSKNPGGGQPQHF.

The chain joins TRBV10-3 to TRBJ2-7; no reliable D call. The germline CDR1 and CDR2 sequences are ENHRY and SYGVKD. The ends were cut back, 3 bases at V and 5 bases at J, with 5 bases in the middle. CDR3 length: 11 amino acids. This CDR3 is CAISDRNEQYF. CDR3 bases: TGTGCCATCAGTGACAGGAACGAGCAGTACTTC.

This clone was seen just once. The chain is built from TRBV4-2 and TRBJ1-3, with 8 bases fitting TRBD1. CDR1 and CDR2 from the germline V gene are LGHNA and YNFKEQ. The V gene end was trimmed by 3 bases and the J gene end by 5 bases; junction bases not matched to a gene: 9. This CDR3 comprises 16 residues. In DNA form, the CDR3 reads TGTGCCAGCAGCCATGTTGGGACAGGCGCGAGAAACACCATATATTTT. Its translation is CASSHVGTGARNTIYF.

Only a few counts were recorded for this clone. The chain uses TRBV5-5 and TRBJ2-2, with 7 bases lining up with TRBD2. The V segment lost 1 base and the J segment 3 bases; nucleotides outside the gene matches: 6. CDR3 length: 16 residues. The germline gives CDR1 SGHKS, CDR2 YYEKEE (reference sequence). In nucleotides, the CDR3 is TGTGCCAGCAGCTTGTCTGCGGGGGTATACACCGGGGAGCTGTTTTTT. Translated: CASSLSAGVYTGELFF. Combining the CDR3 with reference TRBV5-5 and TRBJ2-2 gives the whole variable domain DAGVTQSPTHLIKTRGQQVTLRCSPISGHKSVSWYQQVLGQGPQFIFQYYEKEERGRGNFPDRFSARQFPNYSSELNVNALLLGDSALYLCASSLSAGVYTGELFFGEGSRLTVL.

This sequence joins TRBV4-3 and TRBJ2-2; possible D gene TRBD1, 7 bases. The V end lost 2 bases, the J end lost 6 bases, and 10 bases lay between the germline ends. The CDR3 length is 14 residues. Germline-derived CDR1 and CDR2 are LGHNA and YSLEER. CDR3: CASSQQGGPGELFF. Here the CDR3 DNA reads TGCGCCAGCAGCCAACAGGGGGGCCCCGGGGAGCTGTTTTTT.